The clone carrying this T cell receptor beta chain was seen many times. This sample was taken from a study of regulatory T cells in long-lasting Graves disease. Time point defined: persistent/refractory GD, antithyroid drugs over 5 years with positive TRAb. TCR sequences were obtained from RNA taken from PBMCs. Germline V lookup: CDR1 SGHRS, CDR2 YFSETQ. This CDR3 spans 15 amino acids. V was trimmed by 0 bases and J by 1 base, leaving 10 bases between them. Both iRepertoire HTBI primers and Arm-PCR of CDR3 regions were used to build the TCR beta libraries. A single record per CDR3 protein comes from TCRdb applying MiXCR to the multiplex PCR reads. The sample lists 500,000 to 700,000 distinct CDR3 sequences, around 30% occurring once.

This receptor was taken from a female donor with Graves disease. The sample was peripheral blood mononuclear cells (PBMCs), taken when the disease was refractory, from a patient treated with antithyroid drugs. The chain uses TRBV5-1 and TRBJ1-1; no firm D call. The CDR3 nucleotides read TGCGCCAGCAGCTTGGATGGAAGGCCGAACACTGAAGCTTTCTTT. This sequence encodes CASSLDGRPNTEAFF.